Each of the 26 T cell receptor beta chains below was sequenced from the same sample in a study of T cell responses to AZD1222 COVID-19 vaccine. Only in-frame clones appear in the TCRdb table, and some are missing; sequencing was by immunoSEQ multiplex PCR. The sample consists of 98,000 or so clones, approximately 88% of them appearing once. The sequences come from peripheral blood, collected on day 0 of AZD1222 vaccination. Receptors originate from an adult in good health.

The rearrangement links TRBV6-6 to TRBJ1-4; D remains ambiguous. Trimming took off 4 bases at V and 8 bases at J, with 20 bases between the two ends. CDR3 size: 16 residues. The germline CDR1 and CDR2 sequences are MNHNY and SVGAGI (reference sequence). CDR3 loop: CASSSAGPSGSEKLFF. CDR3 sequence (DNA): TGTGCCAGCAGTTCCGCCGGGCCATCTGGGAGCGAAAAACTGTTTTTT.

This chain links TRBV5-1 with TRBJ1-6; D remains unclear. CDR3 size: 14 residues. Germline CDR1 and CDR2: SGHRS and YFSETQ. The germline V and J ends were trimmed by 4 bases and 13 bases, with 18 bases remaining between them. CDR3 coding DNA: TGCGCCAGCAGCAGGGATGACGGGCGGGAGCCCCTCCACTTT. Protein: CASSRDDGREPLHF.

A note on this clone: It is unclear where the CDR3 begins or ends on the DNA, so no DNA is shown, and the CDR3 is as TCRdb lists it. The chain links TRBV24-1 to TRBJ2-7; the table names TRBD2, a call not compared with the DNA. The CDR3 has 14 residues if both end residues are counted. The germline CDR1 and CDR2 sequences are KGHDR and SFDVKD. CDR3 region: CATSVPANTYEQYF.

The chain carries TRBV20-1 and TRBJ1-4; TRBD1 might be the D (5 bases). CDR1 DFQATT and CDR2 SNEGSKA come from the germline V gene (reference sequence). CDR3 size: 11 residues. Trimming removed 5 bases from V and 7 bases from J, with 8 bases in between. The CDR3 DNA follows: TGCAGTGCTCGCCAGGGTGAAAAACTGTTTTTT. Amino acid sequence: CSARQGEKLFF.

As DNA, the CDR3 is TGCGCCAGCAGCCAAGATCTCCTCCCCCGGGCCTACACAGATACGCAGTATTTT. Translated, it gives CASSQDLLPRAYTDTQYF. The chain combines TRBV4-3 with TRBJ2-3, with D unclear. The V end lost 0 bases, the J end lost 2 bases, and 18 bases lay between the germline ends. CDR1 is LGHNA, CDR2 YSLEER, per germline. The CDR3 has 18 residues.

This clone was found once. The V and J genes are TRBV29-1 and TRBJ2-3; 8 bases fit TRBD1. J gave up 8 bases and V 4 bases, and 8 bases lay outside the gene matches. CDR3 length: 13 amino acids. Germline V gene sequence: CDR1 SQVTM, CDR2 ANQGSEA. The CDR3 DNA is TGCAGCGTTGGTGACAGGGGACTGGGTACGCAGTATTTT. Protein product: CSVGDRGLGTQYF.

V gene TRBV5-1 combines with J gene TRBJ1-2; D is ambiguous. With 1 base removed from V and 7 bases from J, the gap between germline ends came to 17 bases. CDR1 and CDR2 (germline): SGHRS, YFSETQ. The CDR3 covers 15 residues. CDR3 sequence (DNA): TGCGCCAGCAGCTTGTCTTCGGGCAGTTCTTTTGGCTACACCTTC. Protein product: CASSLSSGSSFGYTF.

This clone showed up just a few times. J is TRBJ2-4 and V is TRBV5-6; D uncertain. Germline V gene data show CDR1 as SGHDT and CDR2 as YYEEEE. The CDR3 runs 12 residues. With 4 bases removed from V and 4 bases from J, the gap between germline ends came to 6 bases. Written as DNA, the CDR3 is TGTGCCAGCAGCACATTGAAAAACATTCAGTACTTC. This encodes CASSTLKNIQYF.

The V call is TRBV19, the J call TRBJ1-1; no clear D gene. Germline V gene lookup returns CDR1 LNHDA and CDR2 SQIVND (reference sequence). V was trimmed by 5 bases and J by 1 base, leaving 14 bases between them. The CDR3 loop spans 15 amino acids. The CDR3 here is CASSPMKFRNTEAFF. The CDR3 bases are TGTGCCAGTAGTCCAATGAAATTTCGGAACACTGAAGCTTTCTTT. Full variable domain (rest looked up from reference TRBV19 and TRBJ1-1): DGGITQSPKYLFRKEGQNVTLSCEQNLNHDAMYWYRQDPGQGLRLIYYSQIVNDFQKGDIAEGYSVSREKKESFPLTVTSAQKNPTAFYLCASSPMKFRNTEAFFGQGTRLTVV.

The genes are TRBV6-2 or TRBV6-3 and TRBJ1-1; the D gene is possibly TRBD1 (6 bases). Per the germline V gene, CDR1 is MNHEY and CDR2 is SVGEGT. This CDR3 has 16 residues. Deletions cut 2 bases from V and 5 bases from J, with 18 bases between. In nucleotides, the CDR3 is TGTGCCAGCAGTTACGTCGGGACATCACTGGGGACTGAAGCTTTCTTT. It encodes CASSYVGTSLGTEAFF.

The V gene is TRBV19, the J gene TRBJ2-7, with a weak D call TRBD2 (6 bases). The CDR3 spans 13 residues. V lost 5 bases and J 3 bases, leaving 11 bases between the germline ends. Germline V gives CDR1 LNHDA, CDR2 SQIVND (reference sequence). The CDR3 here is CASSRGGLYEQYF. CDR3 nucleotides: TGTGCCAGTAGTCGAGGAGGGCTCTACGAGCAGTACTTC. Full variable domain (missing parts from reference TRBV19 and TRBJ2-7): DGGITQSPKYLFRKEGQNVTLSCEQNLNHDAMYWYRQDPGQGLRLIYYSQIVNDFQKGDIAEGYSVSREKKESFPLTVTSAQKNPTAFYLCASSRGGLYEQYFGPGTRLTVT.

The gene calls are TRBV11-2 and TRBJ2-5; D is perhaps TRBD2 (7 bases). The germline CDR1 and CDR2 sequences are SGHAT and FQNNGV. Trimming stripped 0 bases from V and 0 bases from J, with 20 bases between. This CDR3 has 19 residues. The CDR3 loop reads CASSLDRAGAVYHQETQYF. In nucleotides, the CDR3 is TGTGCCAGCAGCTTAGATCGTGCGGGGGCCGTATATCACCAAGAGACCCAGTACTTC.

The chain carries TRBV7-2 and TRBJ2-3, with 7 positions matching TRBD2. This CDR3 has 13 residues. V lost 3 bases, J lost 5 bases, and 2 bases stayed unmatched. Looked up from germline, CDR1 is SGHTA and CDR2 is FQGNSA. This CDR3 reads CASSFWGGDTQYF. The CDR3 bases are TGTGCCAGCAGCTTTTGGGGGGGAGATACGCAGTATTTT.

This sequence joins TRBV3-1 (or the pseudogene TRBV3-2) and TRBJ2-3; D remains unclear. The germline V gene has CDR1 LGHDT and CDR2 YNNKEL (reference sequence). The CDR3 extends over 16 amino acids. The germline V and J ends were trimmed by 1 base and 1 base, with 12 bases remaining between them. In DNA, the CDR3 is TGTGCCAGCAGCCAAGGTCGGTCAGTTCGCACAGATACGCAGTATTTT. As protein: CASSQGRSVRTDTQYF.

The rearrangement links TRBV11-2 to TRBJ2-1; a possible D gene is TRBD1 (5 bases). CDR3 length equals 14 residues. Germline lookup yields CDR1 SGHAT and CDR2 FQNNGV. With 1 base removed from V and 7 bases from J, the gap between germline ends came to 11 bases. The CDR3 DNA reads as TGTGCCAGCAGCTTAGTGGACACGGCAAATGAGCAGTTCTTC. Translation: CASSLVDTANEQFF.

This chain connects TRBV7-3 to TRBJ2-4, with TRBD2 matching over 7 bases. The CDR3 has 15 amino acids. Unmatched junction bases numbered 8, after V lost 3 bases and J lost 6 bases. Germline loops: CDR1 SGHTA, CDR2 FQGTGA. For the CDR3, the DNA is TGTGCCAGCAGCTTTAGCTCGGGGGAGGGAAACATTCAGTACTTC. Its protein product is CASSFSSGEGNIQYF.

CDR3 sequence: CAWTPGLAGAYEQYF. The CDR3 bases are TGTGCCTGGACCCCGGGACTAGCGGGGGCCTACGAGCAGTACTTC. This sequence joins TRBV30 and TRBJ2-7; 14 bases map to TRBD2. The V and J ends lost 4 bases and 2 bases, in that order; junction bases with no gene match: 4. CDR1 and CDR2 from the germline V gene are GTSNPN and SVGIG (reference sequence). There are 15 residues in the CDR3.

The V and J genes are TRBV27 and TRBJ1-2; a weak D match, TRBD1 (5 bases). Germline CDR1 reads MNHEY; CDR2 reads SMNVEV (reference sequence). V gave up 3 bases and J gave up 4 bases, with 9 bases separating them. This CDR3 spans 13 amino acids. The CDR3: CASSLQGLYGYTF. For the CDR3, the DNA is TGTGCCAGCAGTTTGCAGGGTCTCTATGGCTACACCTTC.

The chain carries TRBV2 and TRBJ1-2; 8 bases fit TRBD1. J gave up 3 bases and V 8 bases, and 11 bases lay outside the gene matches. CDR1 is SNHLY, CDR2 FYNNEI, per germline. The CDR3 sequence is 15 residues long. The CDR3 DNA sequence: TGTGCCAGCCAGTTAGTACAGGGGGTCGACTATGGCTACACCTTC. Its protein product is CASQLVQGVDYGYTF. The complete variable domain, with remaining parts taken from reference TRBV2 and TRBJ1-2, reads EPEVTQTPSHQVTQMGQEVILRCVPISNHLYFYWYRQILGQKVEFLVSFYNNEISEKSEIFDDQFSVERPDGSNFTLKIRSTKLEDSAMYFCASQLVQGVDYGYTFGSGTRLTVV.

The rearrangement uses TRBV6-5 and TRBJ2-7, with 9 bases identical to TRBD2. Losses at the gene ends were 8 bases for V and 3 bases for J; bases not matched to a gene: 8. CDR3 size: 14 residues. The germline CDR1 and CDR2 sequences are MNHEY and SVGAGI. As DNA, the CDR3 is TGTGCCAGCCAATACGCGACTAGCGGCTACGAGCAGTACTTC. Translated, it gives CASQYATSGYEQYF.

The chain couples TRBV2 to TRBJ1-1; D remains ambiguous. Trimming cost V 7 bases and J 0 bases, with 6 bases left between them. Germline loops: CDR1 SNHLY, CDR2 FYNNEI. The CDR3 is 12 residues long. CDR3 in DNA: TGTGCCAGCATCGAAATGAACACTGAAGCTTTCTTT. Residues: CASIEMNTEAFF.

The chain links TRBV2 to TRBJ2-1; 13 bases match TRBD2. This CDR3 spans 15 amino acids. The germline CDR1 and CDR2 sequences are SNHLY and FYNNEI. J gave up 6 bases and V 7 bases, and 6 bases lay outside the gene matches. The CDR3 spells CASTLRTSGSNEQFF. CDR3 coding DNA: TGTGCCAGCACCCTGAGGACTAGCGGGAGCAATGAGCAGTTCTTC.

The V gene is TRBV10-3, the J gene TRBJ1-1, with D maybe TRBD1 (5 bases). The CDR3 contains 14 residues. Germline V gene lookup returns CDR1 ENHRY and CDR2 SYGVKD. With 9 bases removed from V and 5 bases from J, the gap between germline ends came to 19 bases. CDR3 protein: CAIQEPRRGTEAFF. CDR3 nucleotides: TGTGCCATTCAAGAACCCAGAAGGGGTACTGAAGCTTTCTTT.

The chain has TRBV13 and TRBJ1-2; tentatively, D is TRBD1 (6 bases). This CDR3 has 14 amino acids. Between the trimmed V and J ends, which lost 4 bases and 6 bases, there was a span of 15 bases. In germline, CDR1 is PRHDT, CDR2 FYEKMQ (reference sequence). The CDR3 loop reads CASSSTGTYHGYTF. CDR3 DNA: TGTGCCAGCAGCTCGACCGGGACATATCATGGCTACACCTTC.

The rearrangement joins TRBV30 to TRBJ2-3, with 9 positions matching TRBD1. Germline V lookup: CDR1 GTSNPN, CDR2 SVGIG (reference sequence). The CDR3 consists of 15 residues. Trimming took 5 bases from V and 7 from J; bases not matched to a gene: 13. The CDR3 DNA follows: TGTGCCTGGCAACACGGGACAGGGCTTATGAATACGCAGTATTTT. Amino acid sequence: CAWQHGTGLMNTQYF.

V gene TRBV28 combines with J gene TRBJ1-1; a possible D gene is TRBD1 (5 bases). Germline CDR1 is MDHEN and CDR2 is SYDVKM. Trimming shortened V by 7 bases and J by 1 base, and 16 bases separated the two germline ends. This CDR3 has 15 amino acids. The CDR3 reads CASTGTATSNTEAFF. The DNA of the CDR3 is TGTGCCAGCACCGGGACGGCGACTTCGAACACTGAAGCTTTCTTT.